A single sample gave rise to the 11 T cell receptor beta chains below, sequenced in a study of cytomegalovirus exposure and HLA in healthy donors. Method: immunoSEQ multiplex PCR; TCRdb's copy keeps in-frame clones and lacks some. The sample has 100,000 to 150,000 clones, roughly 90% seen once. Sequencing was carried out using PBMCs. The receptor source for this set is a woman between 18 and 29 years old in good health and CMV-seronegative.

CDR3 sequence: CASSTPGTSGSTNEQFF. DNA of the CDR3: TGTGCCAGTAGTACTCCCGGGACTAGCGGGAGTACCAATGAGCAGTTCTTC. The chain uses TRBV19 and TRBJ2-1, with 14 bases fitting TRBD2. The J segment lost 6 bases and the V segment lost 4 bases, leaving 8 bases of the junction unmatched. CDR3 size: 17 residues. Germline V CDR1 and CDR2: LNHDA, SQIVND (reference sequence).

The chain joins TRBV27 to TRBJ1-5; D is unclear. With 6 bases removed from V and 0 bases from J, the gap between germline ends came to 9 bases. The germline V gene has CDR1 MNHEY and CDR2 SMNVEV (reference sequence). This CDR3 contains 14 residues. The CDR3 DNA reads as TGTGCCAGCAGACCTATCTATAGCAATCAGCCCCAGCATTTT. Amino acid sequence: CASRPIYSNQPQHF.

The rearrangement joins TRBV10-2 to TRBJ2-2, with 9 positions matching TRBD2. Germline V gives CDR1 WSHSY, CDR2 SAAADI. This CDR3 has 18 residues. J gave up 2 bases and V 8 bases, and 15 bases lay outside the gene matches. The CDR3 nucleotides are TGCGCCAGCTGGGGGGGGACTAGCCCGACCTTTAACACCGGGGAGCTGTTTTTT. It specifies CASWGGTSPTFNTGELFF.

V gene TRBV28 combines with J gene TRBJ2-7; D possibly corresponds to TRBD1 (5 bases). The CDR3 extends over 17 amino acids. V lost 4 bases and J lost 3, with 22 bases in between. From germline, CDR1 is MDHEN and CDR2 SYDVKM. The CDR3 sequence: CASSSTRLTVVYYEQYF. CDR3 DNA: TGTGCCAGCAGTTCCACCCGTTTGACAGTCGTTTACTACGAGCAGTACTTC.

This clone showed up just once. The chain uses TRBV30 and TRBJ2-7; 7 nucleotides align to TRBD2. In germline, CDR1 is GTSNPN, CDR2 SVGIG (reference sequence). Trimming at V came to 8 bases and at J to 1 base, leaving 8 bases not matched to a gene. The CDR3 is 13 residues long. The CDR3 protein is CAIGREISYEQYF. The CDR3 DNA sequence: TGTGCCATAGGGCGGGAGATATCCTACGAGCAGTACTTC.

J is TRBJ2-7 and V is TRBV11-3, with 9 bases that match TRBD1. The CDR3 has 16 residues. Germline CDR1 reads SGHNT; CDR2 reads YENEEA. After removal of 3 bases from V and 2 bases from J, the junction contained 8 bases not matched to a gene. The CDR3 protein is CASSFSGTGRAYEQYF. The CDR3 nucleotides are TGTGCCAGCAGCTTCTCCGGGACAGGGAGAGCCTACGAGCAGTACTTC.

The chain combines TRBV5-1 with TRBJ2-3, with D unresolved. The CDR3 has 14 amino acids. Germline lookup yields CDR1 SGHRS and CDR2 YFSETQ. Deletions cut 2 bases from V and 3 bases from J, with 10 bases between. The DNA for the CDR3 is TGCGCCAGCAGCTTCAGTACAGCTACAGATACGCAGTATTTT. Translation gives CASSFSTATDTQYF. Complete variable domain (other parts from reference TRBV5-1 and TRBJ2-3): KAGVTQTPRYLIKTRGQQVTLSCSPISGHRSVSWYQQTPGQGLQFLFEYFSETQRNKGNFPGRFSGRQFSNSRSEMNVSTLELGDSALYLCASSFSTATDTQYFGPGTRLTVL.

This chain joins TRBV29-1 and TRBJ2-1; D call uncertain. The ends were cut back, 7 bases at V and 6 bases at J, with 13 bases in the middle. Per the germline V gene, CDR1 is SQVTM and CDR2 is ANQGSEA. The CDR3 is 12 amino acids. In DNA form, the CDR3 reads TGCAGCGGGGTGGGCATCGGCAATGAGCAGTTCTTC. It translates to CSGVGIGNEQFF.

The rearrangement joins TRBV2 to TRBJ2-2; 8 nucleotides align to TRBD2. The CDR3 covers 16 residues. The germline V gene has CDR1 SNHLY and CDR2 FYNNEI. J was trimmed by 6 bases and V by 4 bases; bases with no gene match: 10. The CDR3 DNA follows: TGTGCCAGCAGTGGTCGTGTAGCGGGGTTGGCCGGGGAGCTGTTTTTT. It translates to CASSGRVAGLAGELFF. Using reference TRBV2 and TRBJ2-2 for the parts outside the CDR3, the full variable domain is EPEVTQTPSHQVTQMGQEVILRCVPISNHLYFYWYRQILGQKVEFLVSFYNNEISEKSEIFDDQFSVERPDGSNFTLKIRSTKLEDSAMYFCASSGRVAGLAGELFFGEGSRLTVL.

The chain has TRBV7-9 and TRBJ2-2, with D tentatively TRBD1 (5 bases). There are 14 residues in the CDR3. CDR1 SEHNR and CDR2 FQNEAQ come from the germline V gene (reference sequence). The germline V and J ends were trimmed by 6 bases and 4 bases, with 12 bases remaining between them. CDR3 coding DNA: TGTGCCAGCAGGGAGACAGTCGGCACCGGGGAGCTGTTTTTT. Its protein product is CASRETVGTGELFF.

V gene TRBV4-1 combines with J gene TRBJ2-5; 7 bases fit TRBD2. The CDR3 is 15 residues long. Germline assignment: CDR1 MGHRA and CDR2 YSYEKL. V lost 1 base to trimming and J lost 3 bases; unmatched junction nucleotides: 5. CDR3 nucleotides: TGCGCCAGCAGCCAAGTGGGACTACCTAAAGAGACCCAGTACTTC. Protein product: CASSQVGLPKETQYF.